This T cell receptor beta chain was recorded in a study of CD8+ T cells in alopecia areata. For the study at large: A 6-month off-drug phase came after tofacitinib, which had lasted 6 to 18 months.

V shed 5 bases, J shed 2 bases, and the junction held 6 bases outside the gene matches. Germline CDR1 reads SGHVS; CDR2 reads FNYEAQ. The CDR3 has 14 amino acids. cDNA prepared by RNA extraction and subsequent reverse transcription served as the template for sequencing. Using immunoSEQ multiplex PCR, the repertoire was profiled, and TCRdb retains in-frame clones only, with some absent. The data contain under 95,000 clones, about 71% of them seen just once; the ten biggest clones take up around 16%. Described treatment: oral pan-JAK inhibitor, 5-10 mg twice daily. PBMCs, the starting material, were the source of sorted CD4+ and CD8+ T cells.

The material sequenced was CD8+ T cells sorted from blood, taken at week 44, from a patient treated with tofacitinib. This clonotype originated in a human donor with alopecia areata. The V and J genes are TRBV7-6 and TRBJ2-7; TRBD1 matches 7 bases. The chain's CDR3 is CASSTRQGPYEQYF. CDR3 coding DNA: TGTGCCAGCAGCACCCGACAGGGCCCCTACGAGCAGTACTTC.